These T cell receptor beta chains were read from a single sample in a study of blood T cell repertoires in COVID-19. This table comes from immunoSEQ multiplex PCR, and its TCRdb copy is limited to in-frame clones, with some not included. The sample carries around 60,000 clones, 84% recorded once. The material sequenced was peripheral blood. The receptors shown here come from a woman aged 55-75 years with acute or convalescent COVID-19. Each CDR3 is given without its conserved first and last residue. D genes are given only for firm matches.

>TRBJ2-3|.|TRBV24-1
ATSDPPGRRGPENTQY
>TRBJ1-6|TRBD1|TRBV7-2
ASSFGQGDSPLH
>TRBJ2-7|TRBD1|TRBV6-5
ATRPGQGSEQY
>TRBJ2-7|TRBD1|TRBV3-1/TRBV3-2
ASSPRQGAVYEQY
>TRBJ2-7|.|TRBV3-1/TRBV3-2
ASSQQSYEQY
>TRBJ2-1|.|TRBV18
ASSLGTSTYNEQF
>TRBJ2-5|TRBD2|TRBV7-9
ASSPTSGGLETQY
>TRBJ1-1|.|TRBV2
ASSDGGWNTEAF
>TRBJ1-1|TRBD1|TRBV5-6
ASSLMGQGNTEAF
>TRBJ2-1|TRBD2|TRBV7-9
ASSLGGGAYNEQF
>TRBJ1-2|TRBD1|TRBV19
ASSPTGVGGYT
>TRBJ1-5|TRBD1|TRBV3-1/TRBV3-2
ASSQDLGQGYQPQH
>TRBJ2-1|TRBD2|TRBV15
ATSSTSGSYNEQF
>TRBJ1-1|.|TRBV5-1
ASSLWGELNTEAF
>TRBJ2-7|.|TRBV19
ASSPRIAGSSYEQY
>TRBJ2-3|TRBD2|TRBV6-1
ASSVTRTSGVAGQY
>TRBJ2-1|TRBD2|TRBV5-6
ASSLSGANSYEQF
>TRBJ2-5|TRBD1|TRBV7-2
ASSLSDRYQETQY
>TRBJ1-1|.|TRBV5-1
ASSLVAGPNTEAF
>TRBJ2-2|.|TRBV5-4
ASSYSRGNTGELF
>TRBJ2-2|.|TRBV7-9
ASSSEDWLTGELF
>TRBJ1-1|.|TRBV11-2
ASSPSGLRNTEAF
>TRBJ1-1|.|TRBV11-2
ASSLVTLRVNTEAF
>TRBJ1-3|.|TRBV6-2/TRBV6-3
ASSRLTATDTIY
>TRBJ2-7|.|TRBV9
ASSSGVTPTYEQY
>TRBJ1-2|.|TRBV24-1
ATSDLEGRGYT
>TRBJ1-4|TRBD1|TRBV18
ASSPRQGQLHNEKLF
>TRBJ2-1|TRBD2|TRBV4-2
ASSQEGRRLADVYEQF
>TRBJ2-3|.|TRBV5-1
ASSVVGAKDTQY
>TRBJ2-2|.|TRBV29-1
SVIQGANTGELF
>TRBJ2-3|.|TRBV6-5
ASSFPGSDTQY
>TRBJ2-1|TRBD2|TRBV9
ASSVAGGGALNEQF
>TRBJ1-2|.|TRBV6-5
ASAETGPNYGYT
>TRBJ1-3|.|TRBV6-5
ASIPLPSAGNTIY
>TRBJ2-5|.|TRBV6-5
ASSTGGLETQY
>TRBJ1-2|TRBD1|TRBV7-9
ASSQGGGGGYT
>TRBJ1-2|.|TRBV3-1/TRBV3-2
ASSRTGNYGYT
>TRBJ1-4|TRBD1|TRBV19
ASRTNRDRSLGPNEKLF
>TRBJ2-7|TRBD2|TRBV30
AWSAGLAGYEQY
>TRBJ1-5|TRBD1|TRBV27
ASSSRDSHNQPQH
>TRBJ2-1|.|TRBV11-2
ASSPFAGLPNNEQF
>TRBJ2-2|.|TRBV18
ASSPSTRGAATGELF
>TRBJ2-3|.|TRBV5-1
ASSLAEVADTQY
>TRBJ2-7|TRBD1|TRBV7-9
ASSNRDSHEQY
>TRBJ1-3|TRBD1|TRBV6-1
ASSGEAGTVNSGNTIY
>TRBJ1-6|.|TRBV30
AWSVPLGWQGSNSPLH
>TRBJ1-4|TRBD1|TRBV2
ASSGTGGTNEKLF
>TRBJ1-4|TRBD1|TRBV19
ASSTKGTGGELF
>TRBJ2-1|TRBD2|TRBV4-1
ASSPVGLAVLREQF
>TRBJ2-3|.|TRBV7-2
ASSLDTSTDTQY
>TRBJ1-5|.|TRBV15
ATSRDTAGLNQPQH
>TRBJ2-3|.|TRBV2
ASSELADTQY
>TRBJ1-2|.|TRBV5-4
ASSPPGTPYGYT
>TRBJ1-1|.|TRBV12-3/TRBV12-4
ASSAGVGAF